The 6 T cell receptor beta chains in this list originate from one sample, sequenced in a study of monozygotic twins with inflammatory bowel disease. TCRdb reprocessed the 5' RACE reads; each CDR3 protein has one entry and no DNA is given. This table lists around 380,000 distinct CDR3 sequences. Sequenced sample: blood. These receptors were collected from a human donor with ulcerative colitis or Crohn's disease, or a healthy co-twin of an affected twin (not recorded which).

The chain combines TRBV6-1 with TRBJ1-2; the D call from TCRdb, TRBD1, cannot be confirmed without DNA. This CDR3 contains 14 residues. CDR1 and CDR2 (germline): MNHNS, SASEGT. The CDR3 reads CASSTTGGDYGYTF.

This sequence joins TRBV30 and TRBJ2-6. This CDR3 region has 15 residues. Looked up from germline, CDR1 is GTSNPN and CDR2 is SVGIG (reference sequence). The CDR3 sequence: CAWSRIASGANVLTF.

The chain is built from TRBV2 and TRBJ2-7; the TRBD1 assignment by TCRdb is unverifiable without DNA. CDR3 length: 15 amino acids. In germline, CDR1 is SNHLY, CDR2 FYNNEI. The CDR3 region is CASSLDRGGSYEQYF.

This sequence joins TRBV30 and TRBJ2-6. CDR1 GTSNPN and CDR2 SVGIG come from the germline V gene (reference sequence). The CDR3 is 14 amino acids. CDR3 residues: CAWSVTSGANVLTF.

This chain links TRBV6-5 with TRBJ1-2. Germline-derived CDR1 and CDR2 are MNHEY and SVGAGI. The length of the CDR3 is 14 residues. The chain's CDR3 is CASISTTKGLGYTF.

The gene calls are TRBV11-2 and TRBJ2-2; TCRdb reports TRBD2, a call that lacks DNA to check it against. Germline CDR1 and CDR2: SGHAT and FQNNGV. The CDR3 extends over 18 amino acids. The CDR3 loop reads CASSFPGLAGAGTGELFF.